One and the same sample provided the 5 T cell receptor beta chains below, sequenced in a study of T cell repertoires in cytomegalovirus infection. TCRdb itself ran the reads through MiXCR, one entry per CDR3 protein. There are some 440,000 distinct CDR3 sequences in the sample; about a third occur only once, and roughly an eighth lies in the top ten. Input material: PBMCs. The receptor set was obtained from a human donor in good health (CMV status not recorded). Some clones in this sample may be carry-over from other donors' samples.

This clonotype was observed many times. V and J are TRBV19 and TRBJ1-5; D unresolved. Per the germline V gene, CDR1 is LNHDA and CDR2 is SQIVND (reference sequence). CDR3 size: 16 residues. The ends were cut back, 3 bases at V and 3 bases at J, with 15 bases in the middle. The CDR3 here is CASSIGRLGHNQPQHF. The CDR3 DNA is TGTGCCAGTAGTATCGGGCGCCTTGGTCACAATCAGCCCCAGCATTTT.

For this clonotype: The conserved phenylalanine or tryptophan is not found at the CDR3 terminus, so this likely reflects a read error. The V and J genes are TRBV4-3 and TRBJ2-1; the match to TRBD2 covers 10 bases. Per the germline V gene, CDR1 is LGHNA and CDR2 is YSLEER. The CDR3 runs to 15 residues. The CDR3 nucleotides read TGCGCCAGCCGCCAAGGCAGCGGGGGGGCCTATGAGCAGTTCTTA. Translated, it gives CASRQGSGGAYEQFL.

This clonotype showed up just a few times. The gene calls are TRBV5-6 and TRBJ1-1; no definite D call. Germline V lookup: CDR1 SGHDT, CDR2 YYEEEE. V gave up 1 base and J gave up 0 bases, with 13 bases separating them. This CDR3 is 16 amino acids long. The CDR3 here is CASSLYVVGVNTEAFF. The CDR3 DNA reads as TGTGCCAGCAGCTTGTACGTTGTAGGAGTGAACACTGAAGCTTTCTTT.

A few counts support this clonotype. The CDR3 region is CASSFGGADDTEAFF. The CDR3 DNA reads TGTGCCAGCAGTTTTGGGGGGGCGGACGACACTGAAGCTTTCTTT. The chain is built from TRBV12-3 or TRBV12-4 and TRBJ1-1; D may be TRBD1 (6 bases). The length of the CDR3 is 15 residues. The V end was cut by 3 bases, the J end by 3 bases, with 14 bases between.

There are many counts of this clonotype. The rearrangement uses TRBV12-3 or TRBV12-4 and TRBJ1-6; D ambiguous. The CDR3 covers 12 residues. Trimming stripped 6 bases from V and 2 bases from J, with 2 bases between. The DNA of the CDR3 is TGTGCCAGCAGACCCTATAATTCACCCCTCCACTTT. This codes for CASRPYNSPLHF.